The entry below gives a single TCR beta chain sequence along with its context. Its matching antigen is unknown. The data originate from a study of T cells and Merkel cell carcinoma outcomes. Overall study findings and caveats: Repertoire plus T-cell density reportedly predicted Merkel cell carcinoma outcomes.

Germline CDR1 is SGHTA and CDR2 is FQGNSA. This CDR3 has 12 residues. Between the trimmed V and J ends, which lost 3 bases and 8 bases, there was a span of 10 bases. The assay was immunoSEQ multiplex PCR, and TCRdb's table has in-frame clones only and misses some. The sample has some 19,000 clones; roughly 87% are singletons. Sequencing was performed on tumor tissue from Merkel cell carcinoma. This receptor was identified in a human donor with Merkel cell carcinoma. V usage is TRBV7-2 and J usage is TRBJ1-2; D is ambiguous. DNA of the CDR3: TGTGCCAGCAGCTTGGTTGTGGAGGGCTACACCTTC. Translated: CASSLVVEGYTF. Complete variable domain (other parts from reference TRBV7-2 and TRBJ1-2): GAGVSQSPSNKVTEKGKDVELRCDPISGHTALYWYRQSLGQGLEFLIYFQGNSAPDKSGLPSDRFSAERTGGSVSTLTIQRTQQEDSAVYLCASSLVVEGYTFGSGTRLTVV.